This TCR beta chain was retrieved from a study of OX40 agonist ivuxolimab in advanced cancers. Findings and caveats of the study: In CD8+ T cells, expanded clones were on average more numerous than in CD4+.

Trimming stripped 9 bases from V and 9 bases from J, with 18 bases between. Germline CDR1 is MDHEN and CDR2 is SYDVKM. This CDR3 is 13 amino acids long. The assay was immunoSEQ multiplex PCR, and TCRdb's table has in-frame clones only and misses some. The table shows 65,000 to 85,000 clones, with roughly 84% occurring only once. Concerning this clone itself: Its specificity is not known.

Patients with a history of autoimmune disease or on systemic immunosuppression were excluded. With baseline, cycle 4 day 1, and cycle 7 day 1 as timepoints, blood was sampled. V is TRBV28 and J is TRBJ2-1; no reliable D call. This sample comprised CD4+ or CD8+ T cells sorted from blood, obtained in a trial of the OX40 agonist ivuxolimab. The origin of this receptor is an adult with an advanced solid tumor such as melanoma, head and neck, liver or kidney cancer. CDR3 sequence (DNA): TGTGCCAGTCTGCGCTTCCCTTTTGCTGAGCAGTTCTTC. Amino acid sequence: CASLRFPFAEQFF.